The clone carrying this T cell receptor beta chain came up many times. Its antigen is as yet unknown. This record comes from a study of T cells in Graves' hyperthyroidism and ophthalmopathy. Study observations and caveats: Stable hyperthyroidism was separated from ophthalmopathy by a model based on 13 V-J features. Among thyroid clonotypes expanded above 0.001, most also appeared in blood.

Regions amplified from RNA transcripts were the TCR beta CDR3 regions. With the HTBI primer set, the TCR CDR3 went through a first round of RT-PCR. Using its own MiXCR run on the multiplex PCR reads, TCRdb lists one record per CDR3 protein. The sample carries 200,000 to 300,000 distinct CDR3 sequences, approximately 16% recorded once. Lactation, pregnancy, other autoimmune disease or uncontrolled infection excluded patients. Using less than 12 ml of fresh peripheral blood, PBMCs were prepared. CDR1 is MDHEN and CDR2 is SYDVKM in the germline V gene. The V and J ends lost 11 bases and 2 bases respectively, with 9 bases between them. The CDR3 sequence is 11 residues long.

Sequencing was carried out using blood. This receptor was identified in a woman younger than 35 with Graves' ophthalmopathy. V usage is TRBV28 and J usage is TRBJ1-1; D is perhaps TRBD1 (6 bases). CDR3 residues: CAATGNTEAFF. The CDR3 DNA is TGTGCCGCGACAGGAAACACTGAAGCTTTCTTT.